This TCR beta chain was sequenced in a study of beta chain features in type 1 diabetes. About the study: Age, gender, cell numbers and subset yield matched between patients and controls.

It was via CD45RO/CCR7/CD25/CD127/CD95/CD27 that CD4+ naive, central memory, regulatory and stem cell-like memory cells were sorted. This clone was seen just once. Expressed TCRB transcripts were sequenced because the entire RNA isolate underwent reverse transcription. Naive, central memory and regulatory T cell samples yielded about 3.57 million reads on average. Assay used: immunoSEQ multiplex PCR; TCRdb lists only in-frame clones, some missing. Here the sample spans fewer than 900,000 clones, 15% to 20% being singletons. V was clipped by 0 bases and J by 6 bases; unmatched bases: 5. This CDR3 region has 15 residues. Germline V gives CDR1 SGHRS, CDR2 YFSETQ.

The TCR comes from a woman aged 18-30 years in good health. J is TRBJ1-4 and V is TRBV5-1; TRBD1 matches at 7 bases. Sequenced: naive CD4+ T cells from blood. CDR3 nucleotides: TGCGCCAGCAGCTTGGAAACAGGGGTCGATGAAAAACTGTTTTTT. Protein: CASSLETGVDEKLFF.